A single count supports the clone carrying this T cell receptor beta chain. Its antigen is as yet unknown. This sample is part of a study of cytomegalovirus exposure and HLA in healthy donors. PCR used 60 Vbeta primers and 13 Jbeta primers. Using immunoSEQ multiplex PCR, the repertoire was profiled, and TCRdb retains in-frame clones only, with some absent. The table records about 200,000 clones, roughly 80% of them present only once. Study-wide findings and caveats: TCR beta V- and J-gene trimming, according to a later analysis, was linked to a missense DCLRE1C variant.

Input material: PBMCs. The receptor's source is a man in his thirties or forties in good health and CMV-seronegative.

CDR3 nucleotide sequence: TGTGCCAGCAGTCCGGCGACAGGGGTGAACACTGAAGCTTTCTTT. It encodes CASSPATGVNTEAFF. The genes are TRBV28 and TRBJ1-1, with 8 bases lining up with TRBD1. Trimming at V came to 5 bases and at J to 0 bases, leaving 5 bases not matched to a gene. The CDR3 extends over 15 amino acids. Germline values: CDR1 MDHEN, CDR2 SYDVKM.